This TCR beta chain was profiled in a study of blood T cells in healthy people across ages. There are 14 residues in the CDR3. CDR1 and CDR2 (germline): WNHNN, SYGVQD (reference sequence). Trimming left V 2 bases short and J 8 bases short, with 13 bases between. Combining a sample-barcoded 5' primer with a J-beta primer mix, a second PCR ran for about 7 to 12 cycles. TCRdb processed the 5' RACE reads anew with MiXCR; each CDR3 protein has one entry. The sample includes hundreds of thousands of distinct CDR3 sequences, about 46% of them seen just once. The chain employs TRBV10-1 and TRBJ2-1; D is unresolved. The specimen was blood. The receptor was derived from a man older than 75 in good health. CDR3 DNA sequence: TGCGCCAGCAGTGAGGGTAGCTTAAGCTATGAGCAGTTCTTC. It codes for CASSEGSLSYEQFF.